This passage covers 3 T cell receptor beta chains from one sample sequenced in a study of T cell changes during pregnancy in multiple sclerosis. The method was immunoSEQ multiplex PCR; TCRdb's version includes in-frame clones alone and lacks a portion of them. This table has about 40,000 clones, about 88% appearing once. Sample: CD4+ T cells from peripheral blood mononuclear cells, taken in the first trimester of pregnancy. The origin of the receptors is a female donor with multiple sclerosis, enrolled in a pregnancy study.

The V and J genes are TRBV6-4 and TRBJ2-3; 10 bases fit TRBD1. The V gene end was trimmed by 2 bases and the J gene end by 4 bases; junction bases not matched to a gene: 6. This CDR3 has 16 residues. Germline CDR1 is MRHNA and CDR2 is SNTAGT. The CDR3 DNA reads as TGTGCCAGCAGTGACGCGGGACAGGGGACCCCAGATACGCAGTATTTT. Amino acids: CASSDAGQGTPDTQYF.

The rearrangement links TRBV6-5 to TRBJ1-6; no definite D call. This CDR3 spans 15 amino acids. Germline V gene data show CDR1 as MNHEY and CDR2 as SVGAGI. Between the trimmed V and J ends, which lost 0 bases and 1 base, there was a span of 4 bases. The CDR3 DNA is TGTGCCAGCAGTTACTCCGCGTCCTATAATTCACCCCTCCACTTT. It encodes CASSYSASYNSPLHF.

V usage is TRBV9 and J usage is TRBJ1-5, with 9 bases lining up with TRBD1. The V and J ends lost 3 bases and 5 bases, in that order; junction bases with no gene match: 6. CDR3 length: 15 residues. Germline V gene sequence: CDR1 SGDLS, CDR2 YYNGEE. The CDR3 DNA is TGTGCCAGCAGCGAGGGACAGGGCGTGTATCAGCCCCAGCATTTT. It specifies CASSEGQGVYQPQHF. Together with reference TRBV9 and TRBJ1-5, the CDR3 gives the full variable domain: DSGVTQTPKHLITATGQRVTLRCSPRSGDLSVYWYQQSLDQGLQFLIQYYNGEERAKGNILERFSAQQFPDLHSELNLSSLELGDSALYFCASSEGQGVYQPQHFGDGTRLSIL.